These 23 T cell receptor beta chains came from one sample sequenced in a study of shared clonotypes between healthy human individuals. Generated by immunoSEQ multiplex PCR, the TCRdb table keeps only in-frame clones and is missing some. The sample holds 1.6 million or so clones; roughly 98.5% are singletons and the top ten take approximately 0.4%. The sequenced sample was naive CD4+ T cells sorted from blood. Subset specified: CD45RA+ positively selected. All receptors come from a man in his thirties or forties in good health.

The gene calls are TRBV18 and TRBJ1-3; tentatively, D is TRBD1 (5 bases). The ends were cut back, 0 bases at V and 8 bases at J, with 17 bases in the middle. The CDR3 extends over 16 amino acids. Germline values: CDR1 KGHSH, CDR2 LQKENI. CDR3 sequence reads: CASSPPGDRSQDTIYF. The CDR3 coding sequence is TGTGCCAGCTCACCACCGGGTGACAGATCACAAGACACCATATATTTT.

V is TRBV27 and J is TRBJ1-1, with TRBD1 matching over 7 bases. The V and J ends lost 4 bases and 1 base, in that order; junction bases with no gene match: 0. The germline V gene has CDR1 MNHEY and CDR2 SMNVEV (reference sequence). The length of the CDR3 is 13 residues. The CDR3 bases are TGTGCCAGCAGTTGGACAGGGAACACTGAAGCTTTCTTT. It codes for CASSWTGNTEAFF.

The chain carries TRBV19 and TRBJ1-5, with 8 bases aligning to TRBD1. CDR1 and CDR2 (germline): LNHDA, SQIVND (reference sequence). Trimming removed 7 bases from V and 0 bases from J; junction bases left unmatched: 2. CDR3 length: 14 amino acids. CDR3: CASIDRGSNQPQHF. Here the CDR3 DNA reads TGTGCCAGTATTGACAGGGGTAGCAATCAGCCCCAGCATTTT.

The chain has TRBV5-4 and TRBJ2-6; D call uncertain. Per the germline V gene, CDR1 is SGHNT and CDR2 is YYREEE (reference sequence). Trimming stripped 4 bases from V and 0 bases from J, with 8 bases between. The length of the CDR3 is 15 residues. DNA for the CDR3: TGTGCCAGCAGCAAACACGGCTCTGGGGCCAACGTCCTGACTTTC. Translated, it gives CASSKHGSGANVLTF.

This clone was seen only once. The chain has TRBV19 and TRBJ2-2, with 12 nucleotides matching TRBD2. The CDR3 has 18 residues. The V gene end was trimmed by 6 bases and the J gene end by 1 base; junction bases not matched to a gene: 9. Germline values: CDR1 LNHDA, CDR2 SQIVND (reference sequence). CDR3 sequence (DNA): TGTGCCAGTAGGAAGACTAGCGGGAGTTGGAGGAACACCGGGGAGCTGTTTTTT. It encodes CASRKTSGSWRNTGELFF.

The chain couples TRBV4-2 to TRBJ2-7; the D gene could be TRBD1 or TRBD2 (6 bases each). The CDR3 covers 14 residues. Germline V gene lookup returns CDR1 LGHNA and CDR2 YNFKEQ. With 0 bases removed from V and 5 bases from J, the gap between germline ends came to 11 bases. The DNA of the CDR3 is TGTGCCAGCAGCCAAGACCCGGGGGCCCACGAGCAGTACTTC. The encoded protein is CASSQDPGAHEQYF.

V is TRBV7-9 and J is TRBJ2-3; TRBD2 agrees at 8 bases. The germline gives CDR1 SEHNR, CDR2 FQNEAQ (reference sequence). With V trimmed by 6 bases and J by 8 bases, 16 bases remained unmatched. CDR3 length equals 16 residues. The CDR3 reads CASRTAGGARPGTQYF. The CDR3 nucleotides read TGTGCCAGCAGGACAGCCGGGGGGGCGCGACCCGGTACGCAGTATTTT.

This clone was recorded only once. The chain joins TRBV18 to TRBJ2-3, with D unclear. The CDR3 sequence is 13 residues long. Germline V lookup: CDR1 KGHSH, CDR2 LQKENI. Trimming took off 1 base at V and 5 bases at J, with 7 bases between the two ends. The CDR3, as DNA: TGTGCCAGCTCACCACTTCCCGTAGATACGCAGTATTTT. Translating it yields CASSPLPVDTQYF. Together with reference TRBV18 and TRBJ2-3, the CDR3 gives the full variable domain: NAGVMQNPRHLVRRRGQEARLRCSPMKGHSHVYWYRQLPEEGLKFMVYLQKENIIDESGMPKERFSAEFPKEGPSILRIQQVVRGDSAAYFCASSPLPVDTQYFGPGTRLTVL.

This chain connects TRBV2 to TRBJ2-2, with D perhaps matching TRBD1 (6 bases). Trimming removed 7 bases at V and 2 bases at J, with 17 bases between. The germline gives CDR1 SNHLY, CDR2 FYNNEI. This CDR3 is built from 16 residues. The chain's CDR3 is CASTSFGTTNTGELFF. Written as DNA, the CDR3 is TGTGCCAGCACAAGTTTTGGGACAACTAACACCGGGGAGCTGTTTTTT.

The rearrangement links TRBV9 to TRBJ2-3, with 10 bases identical to TRBD2. CDR1 is SGDLS and CDR2 is YYNGEE in the germline V gene. Trimming took 2 bases from V and 1 from J; bases not matched to a gene: 7. The CDR3 is made up of 17 amino acids. DNA for the CDR3: TGTGCCAGCAGCGTGACCAGCGGGAGGGCTGGCACAGATACGCAGTATTTT. Protein: CASSVTSGRAGTDTQYF.

The CDR3 region is CASRFRPATNEKLFF. The CDR3 DNA reads as TGTGCCAGCAGATTCCGACCAGCAACTAATGAAAAACTGTTTTTT. The rearrangement joins TRBV27 to TRBJ1-4; D remains unclear. The CDR3 consists of 15 residues. Germline lookup yields CDR1 MNHEY and CDR2 SMNVEV (reference sequence). Trimming cost V 6 bases and J 0 bases, with 11 bases left between them.

This sequence joins TRBV5-1 and TRBJ2-7; the match to TRBD1 covers 11 bases. The CDR3 is made up of 18 amino acids. J was trimmed by 3 bases and V by 1 base; bases with no gene match: 12. Germline V gene sequence: CDR1 SGHRS, CDR2 YFSETQ. The CDR3 is CASSLQPPPGTGGYEQYF. The CDR3 nucleotides read TGCGCCAGCAGCTTGCAGCCTCCTCCCGGGACAGGGGGCTACGAGCAGTACTTC.

J is TRBJ2-1 and V is TRBV5-4; D not resolved. With 4 bases removed from V and 4 bases from J, the gap between germline ends came to 12 bases. The CDR3 contains 14 residues. Germline CDR1 is SGHNT and CDR2 is YYREEE (reference sequence). The CDR3 reads CASSVDSTYNEQFF. DNA of the CDR3: TGTGCCAGCAGCGTAGACTCGACATACAATGAGCAGTTCTTC.

V gene TRBV11-2 combines with J gene TRBJ2-7; D unresolved. Trimming took 1 base from V and 2 from J, leaving 9 bases between them. CDR1 is SGHAT, CDR2 FQNNGV, per germline. This CDR3 is built from 14 residues. In DNA, the CDR3 is TGTGCCAGCAGCTTAGTCCAGACCCCCTACGAGCAGTACTTC. Translation gives CASSLVQTPYEQYF. The variable domain in full, with the rest retrieved from reference TRBV11-2 and TRBJ2-7, is EAGVAQSPRYKIIEKRQSVAFWCNPISGHATLYWYQQILGQGPKLLIQFQNNGVVDDSQLPKDRFSAERLKGVDSTLKIQPAKLEDSAVYLCASSLVQTPYEQYFGPGTRLTVT.

The CDR3 bases are TGCGCCAGCAGCCGGCAGACGGGAGGGCTTACCGGGGAGCTGTTTTTT. This encodes CASSRQTGGLTGELFF. The gene calls are TRBV5-1 and TRBJ2-2; TRBD2 matches at 8 bases. Germline V gene lookup returns CDR1 SGHRS and CDR2 YFSETQ. Trimming at V came to 4 bases and at J to 5 bases, leaving 10 bases not matched to a gene. The length of the CDR3 is 16 residues.

The sample holds one count of this clone. The CDR3 DNA reads as TGTGCCAGCCATGTACAGGGGGCGGACCGACATGAGCAGTTCTTC. Encoded protein: CASHVQGADRHEQFF. The rearrangement uses TRBV19 and TRBJ2-1; TRBD1 matches at 9 bases. V lost 9 bases and J lost 8; bases outside the gene matches: 14. Germline V gene data show CDR1 as LNHDA and CDR2 as SQIVND (reference sequence). There are 15 residues in the CDR3. Full variable domain (remainder filled in from reference TRBV19 and TRBJ2-1): DGGITQSPKYLFRKEGQNVTLSCEQNLNHDAMYWYRQDPGQGLRLIYYSQIVNDFQKGDIAEGYSVSREKKESFPLTVTSAQKNPTAFYLCASHVQGADRHEQFFGPGTRLTVL.

The V call is TRBV4-1, the J call TRBJ2-5, with 9 positions matching TRBD2. V trimming: 0 bases; J trimming: 0 bases; junction bases outside the gene matches: 2. CDR1 and CDR2 from the germline V gene are MGHRA and YSYEKL. The CDR3 consists of 16 residues. CDR3 amino acids: CASSQDLAGNQETQYF. The CDR3 region has the DNA TGCGCCAGCAGCCAAGATCTAGCGGGAAACCAAGAGACCCAGTACTTC.

The chain carries TRBV5-1 and TRBJ1-3; D gene ambiguous. Germline CDR1 and CDR2: SGHRS and YFSETQ. This CDR3 region has 16 residues. Trimming removed 5 bases from V and 6 bases from J, with 21 bases in between. The CDR3 region has the DNA TGCGCCAGCAGGCGACGCCCTGAGGTCGAGGAAAACACCATATATTTT. Its translation: CASRRRPEVEENTIYF. Filled out from reference TRBV5-1 and TRBJ1-3, the complete variable domain reads KAGVTQTPRYLIKTRGQQVTLSCSPISGHRSVSWYQQTPGQGLQFLFEYFSETQRNKGNFPGRFSGRQFSNSRSEMNVSTLELGDSALYLCASRRRPEVEENTIYFGEGSWLTVV.

The chain has TRBV2 and TRBJ2-1, with D possibly matching TRBD2 (6 bases). Trimming shortened V by 10 bases and J by 3 bases, and 19 bases separated the two germline ends. This CDR3 is 15 amino acids long. Germline V lookup: CDR1 SNHLY, CDR2 FYNNEI. The CDR3 DNA is TGTGCCACCCTTCCCGGGGACTCCTTCTACAATGAGCAGTTCTTC. Translating it yields CATLPGDSFYNEQFF.

CDR3 DNA sequence: TGCGCCAGCAGCTTTATTAGCGGGGGACCTAGCTCCTACAATGAGCAGTTCTTC. Protein product: CASSFISGGPSSYNEQFF. The rearrangement joins TRBV5-1 to TRBJ2-1; 9 bases are shared with TRBD2. CDR1 is SGHRS, CDR2 YFSETQ, per germline. The CDR3 runs to 18 residues. Losses at the gene ends were 2 bases for V and 0 bases for J; bases not matched to a gene: 9.

The chain employs TRBV7-3 and TRBJ2-7, with D possibly TRBD1 on 6 matching bases. Trimming shortened V by 5 bases and J by 4 bases, and 18 bases separated the two germline ends. CDR3 length: 15 amino acids. Germline-derived CDR1 and CDR2 are SGHTA and FQGTGA. The CDR3 nucleotides read TGTGCCAGCAGCATCTCTGGACAGCTATCTTACGAGCAGTACTTC. Protein sequence: CASSISGQLSYEQYF.

As regards this clone: Within the sample, other DNA sequences also encode this same CDR3. The genes are TRBV29-1 and TRBJ2-3; TRBD2 aligns across 11 bases. The germline gives CDR1 SQVTM, CDR2 ANQGSEA. Trimming cost V 5 bases and J 0 bases; bases outside gene matches: 4. This CDR3 region has 15 residues. DNA for the CDR3: TGCAGCGTTACCGGGACTAGCGGAAGCACAGATACGCAGTATTTT. It translates to CSVTGTSGSTDTQYF.

This rearrangement joins TRBV18 to TRBJ1-3; unclear D gene. Trimming took off 1 base at V and 0 bases at J, with 13 bases between the two ends. Germline loops: CDR1 KGHSH, CDR2 LQKENI. This CDR3 comprises 17 residues. CDR3 DNA: TGTGCCAGCTCACCACTGAGTGGGAGGAGCTCTGGAAACACCATATATTTT. The encoded protein is CASSPLSGRSSGNTIYF.